The 6 T cell receptor beta chains below all came from one sample that was sequenced in a study of untreated major depressive disorder (dated by TCRdb to about 2018). The library came from the immunoSEQ multiplex PCR assay. In TCRdb, the immuneACCESS table is reduced to in-frame sequences with V and J assigned. These tables do not hold every clone; where another copy was compared, an unresolved V gene accounts for under half, and the others remain unexplained. This sample gives over 20,000 clones in total; about 89% of them show up just once. In total, the top ten clones hold around 4.9% of the sample. The sample taken for sequencing was CD4+ T cells from PBMCs. These receptors all come from a woman under 40 in good health.

V gene TRBV10-3 combines with J gene TRBJ1-2; maybe TRBD1 (5 bases). CDR1 is ENHRY, CDR2 SYGVKD, per germline. This CDR3 spans 17 amino acids. V gave up 3 bases and J gave up 0 bases, with 17 bases separating them. CDR3 coding DNA: TGTGCCATCAGTGAATTATATGCAGGGTGGCCTAACTATGGCTACACCTTC. Protein: CAISELYAGWPNYGYTF.

The rearrangement uses TRBV7-9 and TRBJ2-2, with D hard to call. In germline, CDR1 is SEHNR, CDR2 FQNEAQ (reference sequence). V was clipped by 5 bases and J by 2 bases, with 9 bases between them. The CDR3 loop spans 14 amino acids. CDR3 in DNA: TGTGCCAGCAGCGTGTCCTTAAACACCGGGGAGCTGTTTTTT. Translated, it gives CASSVSLNTGELFF.

This chain connects TRBV6-1 to TRBJ1-2, with D maybe TRBD1 (5 bases). The germline gives CDR1 MNHNS, CDR2 SASEGT. There are 13 residues in the CDR3. Between the trimmed V and J ends, which lost 2 bases and 8 bases, there was a span of 12 bases. In DNA form, the CDR3 reads TGTGCCAGCAGTGAATCGGGGCGCGGAGGCTACACCTTC. This translates into CASSESGRGGYTF.

CDR3 region: CASSDLGQGKTEAFF. CDR3 sequence (DNA): TGTGCCAGCAGTGACCTGGGACAGGGGAAGACTGAAGCTTTCTTT. This chain joins TRBV25-1 and TRBJ1-1, with 10 bases aligning to TRBD1. CDR1 and CDR2 from the germline V gene are MGHDK and SYGVNS. Trimming removed 3 bases from V and 5 bases from J; junction bases left unmatched: 6. The CDR3 has 15 residues.

The chain carries TRBV11-2 and TRBJ2-7, with D perhaps matching TRBD2 (5 bases). Between the trimmed V and J ends, which lost 2 bases and 3 bases, there was a span of 17 bases. The germline gives CDR1 SGHAT, CDR2 FQNNGV. This CDR3 has 16 amino acids. CDR3 coding DNA: TGTGCCAGCAGCTTAACTCCGGACGTGGAGGTCTACGAGCAGTACTTC. Its protein is CASSLTPDVEVYEQYF.

The V call is TRBV7-9, the J call TRBJ2-5; the D gene is possibly TRBD1 (6 bases). The CDR3 length is 14 residues. Deletions cut 0 bases from V and 5 bases from J, with 10 bases between. From germline, CDR1 is SEHNR and CDR2 FQNEAQ (reference sequence). The CDR3 DNA follows: TGTGCCAGCAGCTTAGCGATGGGGGCGGAGACCCAGTACTTC. Its translation: CASSLAMGAETQYF. Together with reference TRBV7-9 and TRBJ2-5, the CDR3 gives the full variable domain: DTGVSQNPRHKITKRGQNVTFRCDPISEHNRLYWYRQTLGQGPEFLTYFQNEAQLEKSRLLSDRFSAERPKGSFSTLEIQRTEQGDSAMYLCASSLAMGAETQYFGPGTRLLVL.